This TCR beta chain was sequenced during a study of blood T cell repertoires in COVID-19 (dated by TCRdb to about 2020). Regarding the research as a whole: The collaborator samples originated in the United States, Italy and Spain and spanned the acute and convalescent phases of COVID-19. The prospective study material was composed of cDNA or gDNA derived from T cells, B-cell-depleted T cells, or PBMCs. Deeply sampled blood TCRbeta repertoires from subjects exposed to, actively infected with, or recovered from COVID-19 were included in the dataset. The repertoires were released in a freely available public database meant as a resource for research on the immune response to SARS-CoV-2. The samples were drawn from the first 160 participants of the ongoing ImmuneRACE study and from 950 to 1,500 subjects provided by 6 global collaborators. A de-identified subject ID, COVID-19 status, age in years and sex were almost always included in the sample metadata. HLA class I and class II types, where available, came from metadata supplied by the sample provider rather than from assay-based typing. Overall study outcomes, separate from this receptor: The quantity of clinical and demographic metadata differed by source and by participant and was supplied without curation.

Points on this clone: Its antigen target is currently unknown. The input lacks base qualities; no much larger clone sits a single base away.

Each collaborating institution followed its own protocols to collect whole blood in K2EDTA tubes. For TCRbeta analysis, collaborator samples were shipped as frozen whole blood, as isolated PBMCs, or as DNA extracted from either sample type. TCRbeta CDR3 regions were amplified from genomic DNA using the immunoSEQ Assay, a bias-controlled multiplex PCR. Processing in the source paper ran as follows. Within the assay, amplification of reference gene primers was used to estimate how many nucleated cells each sample contained. To quantify the absolute abundance of each unique TCRbeta CDR3 rearrangement, sequence reads were collapsed and filtered. For each sample, productive Simpson clonality was calculated as the square root of Simpson's diversity index over productive rearrangements. TCRdb took this table from immuneACCESS and kept in-frame rearrangements with V and J called. Such tables lack part of the clones; where checked against another copy, unresolved V genes explain under half of the gap, and the rest is unexplained. V and J calls and clone size are those listed in that table; D and trimming were worked out from the DNA. The sample includes around 270,000 clones, with 85% to 90% observed a single time. The top ten clones comprise around 4.4% of the sample.

The CDR3 runs 13 residues from the cysteine to the phenylalanine. CDR3 DNA is the only sequence kept; it has 39 bases, read in frame from the first base. V and J are truncated by 3 bases and 7 bases respectively, leaving an intervening sequence of 12 bases. This TCR was recovered from a man aged 35 to 55 with acute or convalescent COVID-19. The sequenced material came from peripheral blood. The V gene is TRBV12-3 or TRBV12-4 and the J gene is TRBJ1-1, with no confidently assigned D gene. The CDR3 amino acid sequence is: CASSFGGIGEAFF. The DNA sequence follows: TGTGCCAGCAGTTTCGGAGGGATTGGTGAAGCTTTCTTT.